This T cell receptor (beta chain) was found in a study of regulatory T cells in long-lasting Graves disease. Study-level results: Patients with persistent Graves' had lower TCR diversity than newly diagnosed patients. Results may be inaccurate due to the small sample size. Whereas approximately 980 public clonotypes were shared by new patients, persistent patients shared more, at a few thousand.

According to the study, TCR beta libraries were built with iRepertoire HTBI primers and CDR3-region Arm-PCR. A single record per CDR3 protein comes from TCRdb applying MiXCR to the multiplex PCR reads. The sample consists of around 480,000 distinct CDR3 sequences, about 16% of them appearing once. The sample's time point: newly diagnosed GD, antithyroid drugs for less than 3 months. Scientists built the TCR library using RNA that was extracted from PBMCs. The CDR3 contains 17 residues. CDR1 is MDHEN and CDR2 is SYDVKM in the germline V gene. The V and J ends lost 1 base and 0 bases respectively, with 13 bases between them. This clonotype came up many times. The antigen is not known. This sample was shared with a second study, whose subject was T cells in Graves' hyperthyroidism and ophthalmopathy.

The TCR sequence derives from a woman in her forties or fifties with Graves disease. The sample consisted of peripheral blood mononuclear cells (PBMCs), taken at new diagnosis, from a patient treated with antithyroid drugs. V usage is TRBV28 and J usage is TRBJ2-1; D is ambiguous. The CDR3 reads CASSLSGPMSSYNEQFF. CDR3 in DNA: TGTGCCAGCAGTTTATCCGGACCGATGAGCTCCTACAATGAGCAGTTCTTC.